Only a few counts were recorded for the clone carrying this T cell receptor (beta chain). Its specificity is not known. The entry originates in a study of naive and memory T cell subsets. Sequential positive selection took CD4 T cells first, then CD8 T cells. Cells stained for CD3, CD4, CD8, CD45RA, CD27 and viability were sorted into four CD45RA/CD27 subsets. Two oligonucleotides, mixed equimolar, formed the beta constant-region primer covering TRBC1 and TRBC2. The ligated cDNA underwent four PCR rounds using SP2 and nested alpha and beta constant-region primers. Using its own MiXCR run on the UMI-ligation and nested PCR reads, TCRdb lists one record per CDR3 protein. The table has around 140,000 distinct CDR3 sequences, about 20% seen once. Overall study results and limits: TCR abundance followed a power law differing between naive and memory subsets. Naive repertoires, especially CD8, held a few larger clonotypes, possibly memory cells re-expressing CD45RA.

Deletions cut 1 base from V and 5 bases from J, with 16 bases between. Germline V CDR1 and CDR2: SGHAT, FQNNGV. The CDR3 spans 16 residues. This chain links TRBV11-2 with TRBJ2-3, with D possibly matching TRBD2 (5 bases). The sequencing sample was made of naive CD4+ T cells from blood. This clonotype originated in a human donor in good health. CDR3 sequence reads: CASSLVRVLRGDTQYF. The CDR3 DNA reads TGTGCCAGCAGCTTAGTGAGGGTGCTCCGGGGAGATACGCAGTATTTT.